The TCR beta chain under discussion was sequenced for a study of Graves' ophthalmopathy and Graves' hyperthyroidism. The table lists this clonotype with a count of one. The antigen is unknown. Study observations and caveats: For separating ophthalmopathy from stable hyperthyroidism, a 13-signature model gave 85% to 90% sensitivity and roughly 78% specificity. Ophthalmopathy progression was predicted by the model at just over 70% sensitivity and less than 80% specificity.

The authors amplified TCR beta CDR3 regions, and they did so from RNA transcripts for repertoire sequencing. HTBI primers were used in a first-round RT-PCR, which preceded a second-round multiplex PCR. TCRdb itself ran the multiplex PCR reads through MiXCR, one entry per CDR3 protein. The data hold under 200,000 distinct CDR3 sequences, with 30% to 45% observed a single time. The V gene lost 6 bases and the J gene lost 5 bases, with 13 bases spanning the gap. This CDR3 region has 13 residues. Material for sequencing was peripheral blood. V and J are TRBV12-3 or TRBV12-4 and TRBJ2-5; no reliable D call. This TCR derives from a woman aged 40 to 50 with Graves' ophthalmopathy. CDR3: CASSQTRWETQYF. The CDR3 region has the DNA TGTGCCAGCAGCCAGACACGGTGGGAGACCCAGTACTTC.